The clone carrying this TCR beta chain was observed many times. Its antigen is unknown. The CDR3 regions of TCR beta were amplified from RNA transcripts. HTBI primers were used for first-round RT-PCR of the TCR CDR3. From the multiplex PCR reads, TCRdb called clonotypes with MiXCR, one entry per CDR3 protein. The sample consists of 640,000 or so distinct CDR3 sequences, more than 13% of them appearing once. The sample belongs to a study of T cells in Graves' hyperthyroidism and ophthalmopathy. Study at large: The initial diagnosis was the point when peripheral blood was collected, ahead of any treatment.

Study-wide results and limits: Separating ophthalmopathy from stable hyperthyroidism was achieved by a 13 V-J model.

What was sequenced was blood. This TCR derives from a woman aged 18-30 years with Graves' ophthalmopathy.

Here the CDR3 DNA reads TGTGCCAGCAGCCCCCGCCCCCAAGAGACCCAGTACTTC. It encodes CASSPRPQETQYF. The genes are TRBV7-3 and TRBJ2-5; no clear D. The germline V and J ends were trimmed by 5 bases and 1 base, with 8 bases remaining between them. CDR3 size: 13 residues. The germline CDR1 and CDR2 sequences are SGHTA and FQGTGA.